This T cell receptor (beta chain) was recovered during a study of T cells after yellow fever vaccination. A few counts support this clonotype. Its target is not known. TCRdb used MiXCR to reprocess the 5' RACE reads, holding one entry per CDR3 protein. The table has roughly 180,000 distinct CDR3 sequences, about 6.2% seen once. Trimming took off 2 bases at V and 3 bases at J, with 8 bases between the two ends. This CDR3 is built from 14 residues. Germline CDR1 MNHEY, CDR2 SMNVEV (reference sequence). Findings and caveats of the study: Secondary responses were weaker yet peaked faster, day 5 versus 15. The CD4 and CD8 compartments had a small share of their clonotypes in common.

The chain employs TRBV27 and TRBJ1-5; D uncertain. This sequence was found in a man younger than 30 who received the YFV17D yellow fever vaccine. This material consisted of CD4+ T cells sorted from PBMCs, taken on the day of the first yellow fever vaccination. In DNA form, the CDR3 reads TGTGCCAGCAGTTTAAGCAGAAACAATCAGCCCCAGCATTTT. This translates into CASSLSRNNQPQHF.